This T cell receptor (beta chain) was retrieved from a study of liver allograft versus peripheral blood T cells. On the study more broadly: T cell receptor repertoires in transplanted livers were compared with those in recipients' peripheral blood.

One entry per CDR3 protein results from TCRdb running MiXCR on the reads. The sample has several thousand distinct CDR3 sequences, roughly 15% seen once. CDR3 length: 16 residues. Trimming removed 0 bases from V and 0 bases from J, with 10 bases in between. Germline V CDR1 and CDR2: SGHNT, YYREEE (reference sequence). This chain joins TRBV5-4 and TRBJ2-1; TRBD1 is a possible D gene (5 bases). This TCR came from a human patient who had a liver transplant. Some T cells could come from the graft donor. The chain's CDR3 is CASSLGGWGSYNEQFF. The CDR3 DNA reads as TGTGCCAGCAGCTTGGGGGGCTGGGGCTCCTACAATGAGCAGTTCTTC.